One and the same sample provided the 32 T cell receptor beta chains below, sequenced in a study of metastatic and nonmetastatic thyroid tumors. Thyroid surgery had not been preceded by any treatment in any patient. Using MiXCR, TCRdb re-called clones from the PCR reads. The data contain some 19,000 clones, 25% to 30% of them singletons. What was sequenced was tumor tissue. Source of these receptors: a female donor with papillary thyroid cancer or a benign thyroid nodule (not recorded which). Some clones in this sample may be carry-over from other donors' samples.

This clone counts as medium-sized (0.01 to 0.1%). V is TRBV28 and J is TRBJ1-6, with unresolved D. Germline V gene data show CDR1 as MDHEN and CDR2 as SYDVKM. Trimming took 3 bases from V and 8 from J, leaving 17 bases between them. This CDR3 has 16 residues. The CDR3 is CASSFSQTRDDSPLHF. The CDR3 nucleotides read TGTGCCAGCAGTTTTTCCCAGACAAGAGACGATTCACCCCTCCACTTT.

This clone was observed many times. One junction end disagrees with the germline gene, perhaps due to a read error. The chain joins TRBV29-1 to TRBJ2-2, with a tentative D call TRBD2 (5 bases). The CDR3 has 15 amino acids. The germline CDR1 and CDR2 sequences are SQVTM and ANQGSEA. CDR3 loop: CGVDLAQRGTGELFF. The CDR3 nucleotides are TGCGGCGTTGACCTAGCCCAGCGTGGCACCGGGGAGCTGTTTTTT.

This clone occurred many times. The chain carries TRBV19 and TRBJ2-7, with a tentative D call TRBD1 (6 bases). The CDR3 extends over 14 amino acids. From germline, CDR1 is LNHDA and CDR2 SQIVND (reference sequence). The V end was cut by 4 bases, the J end by 3 bases, with 13 bases between. DNA of the CDR3: TGTGCCAGTAGTAACACAGACAGGCTCTACGAGCAGTACTTC. Protein product: CASSNTDRLYEQYF.

The CDR3 coding sequence is TGTGCCAGCAGCTTAAGGGGGCCCAACCAACCCTCGATTTATGGCTACACCTTC. It codes for CASSLRGPNQPSIYGYTF. V gene TRBV11-2 combines with J gene TRBJ1-2; TRBD1 aligns across 7 bases. J was trimmed by 5 bases and V by 2 bases; bases with no gene match: 17. The germline V gene has CDR1 SGHAT and CDR2 FQNNGV. The CDR3 spans 18 residues.

This clone is labeled medium-sized. The chain combines TRBV5-1 with TRBJ1-1, with TRBD1 matching over 7 bases. The V segment lost 0 bases and the J segment 1 base; nucleotides outside the gene matches: 3. Germline V lookup: CDR1 SGHRS, CDR2 YFSETQ. The CDR3 length is 15 residues. CDR3 region: CASSLVGQENTEAFF. CDR3 in DNA: TGCGCCAGCAGCTTGGTAGGACAGGAGAACACTGAAGCTTTCTTT.

This clone counts as medium-sized (0.01 to 0.1%). The V and J genes are TRBV12-3 or TRBV12-4 and TRBJ2-1; D is unresolved. The CDR3 is 11 residues long. Trimming took off 6 bases at V and 8 bases at J, with 8 bases between the two ends. The CDR3 here is CASRTWDEQFF. In DNA form, the CDR3 reads TGTGCCAGCAGAACCTGGGATGAGCAGTTCTTC.

This clone was seen at least ten times. The chain has TRBV27 and TRBJ2-5; D gene ambiguous. The germline V gene encodes CDR1 MNHEY and CDR2 SMNVEV (reference sequence). Trimming removed 3 bases at V and 1 base at J, with 15 bases between. This CDR3 is 16 amino acids long. CDR3: CASSFGRAPFQETQYF. The DNA for the CDR3 is TGTGCCAGCAGTTTTGGTAGGGCGCCCTTCCAAGAGACCCAGTACTTC.

The table lists this clone with many counts. The chain links TRBV18 to TRBJ1-1; the D is unclear. The CDR3 covers 14 residues. V dropped 1 base and J dropped 0 bases, with 6 bases sitting between them. CDR1 KGHSH and CDR2 LQKENI come from the germline V gene. For the CDR3, the DNA is TGTGCCAGCTCACCACAGAGTCTGAACACTGAAGCTTTCTTT. It codes for CASSPQSLNTEAFF. Drawing the rest from reference TRBV18 and TRBJ1-1, the complete variable domain is NAGVMQNPRHLVRRRGQEARLRCSPMKGHSHVYWYRQLPEEGLKFMVYLQKENIIDESGMPKERFSAEFPKEGPSILRIQQVVRGDSAAYFCASSPQSLNTEAFFGQGTRLTVV.

V and J are TRBV4-1 and TRBJ1-5, with unresolved D. The length of the CDR3 is 13 residues. Germline loops: CDR1 MGHRA, CDR2 YSYEKL. Trimming stripped 0 bases from V and 5 bases from J, with 5 bases between. This CDR3 reads CASSQDSDQPQHF. The DNA of the CDR3 is TGCGCCAGCAGCCAAGACAGTGATCAGCCCCAGCATTTT.

This clone is labeled medium-sized (0.01 to 0.1%). The gene calls are TRBV25-1 and TRBJ2-2, with 9 bases identical to TRBD2. Unmatched junction bases numbered 15, after V lost 4 bases and J lost 0 bases. The germline CDR1 and CDR2 sequences are MGHDK and SYGVNS. This CDR3 comprises 20 residues. This CDR3 reads CASSAGTGWVAGANTGELFF. CDR3 nucleotide sequence: TGTGCCAGCAGTGCGGGTACGGGGTGGGTAGCGGGAGCGAACACCGGGGAGCTGTTTTTT.

This clone is classed as medium-sized. The V and J genes are TRBV6-5 and TRBJ2-7; 11 nucleotides align to TRBD2. The junction had 7 bases not matched to a gene; V was cut back by 0 bases and J by 6 bases. This CDR3 has 16 amino acids. Germline V gives CDR1 MNHEY, CDR2 SVGAGI. CDR3 protein: CASSYSLAGVRREQYF. The CDR3 bases are TGTGCCAGCAGTTACTCACTAGCGGGAGTGCGTCGCGAGCAGTACTTC.

The chain is built from TRBV28 and TRBJ2-7, with 7 bases fitting TRBD2. CDR1 and CDR2 (germline): MDHEN, SYDVKM. The CDR3 is 17 residues long. V was clipped by 6 bases and J by 1 base; unmatched bases: 15. CDR3: CASSPILGGSASYEQYF. In DNA, the CDR3 is TGTGCCAGCAGCCCCATACTCGGCGGGAGTGCGTCCTACGAGCAGTACTTC.

This clone appeared a few times. V is TRBV28 and J is TRBJ1-6; D gene uncertain. Germline V gene lookup returns CDR1 MDHEN and CDR2 SYDVKM. The V end lost 6 bases, the J end lost 13 bases, and 19 bases lay between the germline ends. CDR3 length: 14 residues. The chain's CDR3 is CASSSTAAGLPLHF. The CDR3 bases are TGTGCCAGCAGCTCGACTGCCGCCGGGCTGCCCCTCCACTTT.

This clone was detected only a few times. The chain recombines TRBV5-1 with TRBJ2-7, with 7 nucleotides matching TRBD2. This CDR3 is 16 amino acids long. V was clipped by 4 bases and J by 3 bases; unmatched bases: 13. Germline values: CDR1 SGHRS, CDR2 YFSETQ. The CDR3 here is CASSLGPGLGVYEQYF. For the CDR3, the DNA is TGCGCCAGCAGCCTGGGTCCAGGACTAGGAGTCTACGAGCAGTACTTC.

This clone was picked up many times. The rearrangement joins TRBV29-1 to TRBJ2-1; D unresolved. The CDR3 length is 14 residues. The V and J ends lost 7 bases and 6 bases respectively, with 19 bases between them. The germline V gene has CDR1 SQVTM and CDR2 ANQGSEA. The CDR3 DNA sequence: TGCAGCGAGCTGACCCAAGAAACCCCCAATGAGCAGTTCTTC. Protein product: CSELTQETPNEQFF.

This clone was recorded many times. The chain recombines TRBV7-9 with TRBJ1-5, with D possibly being TRBD1 (5 bases). The CDR3 extends over 15 amino acids. Deletions cut 1 base from V and 0 bases from J, with 7 bases between. CDR1 is SEHNR and CDR2 is FQNEAQ in the germline V gene (reference sequence). For the CDR3, the DNA is TGTGCCAGCAGCTTAGGGGGCTATAGCAATCAGCCCCAGCATTTT. Its translation: CASSLGGYSNQPQHF.

This clone was counted ten times or more. The rearrangement links TRBV15 to TRBJ2-7; D gene unclear. There are 14 residues in the CDR3. V lost 2 bases and J lost 5, with 13 bases in between. Germline CDR1 reads LNHNV; CDR2 reads YYDKDF (reference sequence). The CDR3 nucleotides are TGTGCCACCAGCAGACATAAGGGTCTGAACGAGCAGTACTTC. Amino acids: CATSRHKGLNEQYF.

The table lists this clone with many counts. The CDR3 reads CASSPPAYSNQPQHF. As DNA, the CDR3 is TGTGCCAGTAGTCCTCCGGCGTATAGCAATCAGCCCCAGCATTTT. The chain links TRBV19 to TRBJ1-5; unclear D gene. CDR3 length equals 15 residues. Germline assignment: CDR1 LNHDA and CDR2 SQIVND (reference sequence). The V and J ends lost 5 bases and 0 bases respectively, with 11 bases between them.

The genes are TRBV6-1 and TRBJ1-2; 9 nucleotides align to TRBD1. The V gene end was trimmed by 3 bases and the J gene end by 8 bases; junction bases not matched to a gene: 7. CDR3 size: 14 residues. Germline V gives CDR1 MNHNS, CDR2 SASEGT. The DNA for the CDR3 is TGTGCCAGCAGTGATGGGACAGGGATCTTGGGCTACACCTTC. Its protein is CASSDGTGILGYTF.

This clone is labeled as medium-sized. The genes are TRBV6-5 and TRBJ2-3, with a possible D match to TRBD2 (5 bases). Per the germline V gene, CDR1 is MNHEY and CDR2 is SVGAGI. V dropped 1 base and J dropped 4 bases, with 15 bases sitting between them. This CDR3 is built from 16 residues. The CDR3 DNA sequence: TGTGCCAGCAGTTACTACCAACGGTCCGGGGCAGATACGCAGTATTTT. This translates into CASSYYQRSGADTQYF.

This clone was seen a single time. The genes are TRBV30 and TRBJ1-6; D not certain. Trimming took 0 bases from V and 5 from J, leaving 8 bases between them. The CDR3 loop spans 14 amino acids. Germline values: CDR1 GTSNPN, CDR2 SVGIG (reference sequence). CDR3 region: CAWSVGVNNSPLHF. CDR3 nucleotide sequence: TGTGCCTGGAGTGTCGGAGTCAATAATTCACCCCTCCACTTT.

This clone was counted many times. V gene TRBV28 combines with J gene TRBJ1-1, with D hard to call. Germline CDR1 and CDR2: MDHEN and SYDVKM. Trimming took off 3 bases at V and 3 bases at J, with 8 bases between the two ends. The CDR3 totals 13 residues. CDR3 sequence: CASSLYRYTEAFF. The CDR3, as DNA: TGTGCCAGCAGTTTGTATAGATACACTGAAGCTTTCTTT.

This clone was seen only a few times. Its ends do not fully match the called genes, so a read error is possible. The genes are TRBV28 and TRBJ1-2; a possible D gene is TRBD1 (5 bases). This CDR3 region has 14 residues. Per germline, CDR1 MDHEN and CDR2 SYDVKM. This CDR3 is CAGSLRGINYGYTF. The CDR3 DNA reads as TGTGCCGGCAGTTTACGGGGGATTAACTATGGATACACCTTC.

The chain carries TRBV20-1 and TRBJ2-2; unclear D gene. CDR3 size: 13 residues. CDR1 DFQATT and CDR2 SNEGSKA come from the germline V gene (reference sequence). Between the trimmed V and J ends, which lost 1 base and 1 base, there was a span of 4 bases. CDR3 in amino acids: CSARGMNTGELFF. CDR3 nucleotides: TGCAGTGCTAGAGGGATGAACACCGGGGAGCTGTTTTTT.

This clone counts as medium-sized. V usage is TRBV10-2 and J usage is TRBJ2-2; the D is unclear. Trimming shortened V by 7 bases and J by 2 bases, and 17 bases separated the two germline ends. Germline V gene lookup returns CDR1 WSHSY and CDR2 SAAADI. CDR3 size: 16 residues. The CDR3 nucleotides are TGCGCCAGCACCTCTTTGATCCGATCAAACACCGGGGAGCTGTTTTTT. This sequence encodes CASTSLIRSNTGELFF.

About this clone: The germline gene is not matched at one end of the junction; a read error may be the cause. This CDR3 is also generated by other DNA sequences in the sample. The gene calls are TRBV28 and TRBJ2-3, with TRBD2 as a possible D gene (5 bases). The CDR3 runs to 16 residues. The V gene's germline CDR1 is MDHEN and CDR2 SYDVKM. The DNA of the CDR3 is TGTGCCAGCAGGGACGTAGCTGGAGCTAGCACAGATACTCAGTATTTT. It codes for CASRDVAGASTDTQYF.

With regard to this clone: An end of the junction does not agree with germline; a read error may underlie this. The chain is built from TRBV24-1 and TRBJ2-2; D perhaps matches TRBD2 (6 bases). The CDR3 totals 15 residues. Germline CDR1 KGHDR, CDR2 SFDVKD. The CDR3 coding sequence is TGTTCCACCAGTGACCCAAGGGGAACCGGCGGGGAGCCGTTTTTT. It specifies CSTSDPRGTGGEPFF.

V and J are TRBV2 and TRBJ2-7, with 7 nucleotides matching TRBD1. V was clipped by 5 bases and J by 4 bases; unmatched bases: 11. CDR3 length equals 15 residues. Germline loops: CDR1 SNHLY, CDR2 FYNNEI. This chain's CDR3 is CASSSDTTGTYEQYF. The CDR3 region has the DNA TGTGCCAGCAGTAGCGACACGACAGGGACATACGAGCAGTACTTC.

A single count supports this clone. The same CDR3 can be traced to other DNA sequences in this sample. The rearrangement uses TRBV2 and TRBJ1-3; D is ambiguous. CDR1 and CDR2 (germline): SNHLY, FYNNEI. The CDR3 sequence is 18 residues long. Trimming stripped 0 bases from V and 0 bases from J, with 15 bases between. The CDR3 nucleotides read TGTGCCAGCAGTGAAGCTCTTCTAATGGCAGCCTCTGGAAACACCATATATTTT. This translates into CASSEALLMAASGNTIYF.

This chain uses TRBV28 with TRBJ1-2; the D gene is possibly TRBD1 (6 bases). Deletions cut 5 bases from V and 8 bases from J, with 18 bases between. Germline CDR1 is MDHEN and CDR2 is SYDVKM. The CDR3 covers 14 residues. CDR3 residues: CASSPPRDILGYTF. The CDR3 nucleotides read TGTGCCAGCAGTCCCCCGCGGGACATTTTGGGCTACACCTTC.

This clone was detected a few times. The V call is TRBV27, the J call TRBJ2-6, with D possibly being TRBD2 (5 bases). Germline values: CDR1 MNHEY, CDR2 SMNVEV (reference sequence). V was clipped by 7 bases and J by 2 bases, with 12 bases between them. This CDR3 is built from 15 residues. The CDR3 nucleotides read TGTGCCAGCATAACGCCGGAGGCTGGGGCCAACGTCCTGACTTTC. This sequence encodes CASITPEAGANVLTF.

The CDR3 coding sequence is TGTGCCAGCAGACTAGTTTCCGGGGAGCTGTTTTTT. Its translation: CASRLVSGELFF. V is TRBV12-3 or TRBV12-4 and J is TRBJ2-2; D possibly corresponds to TRBD2 (5 bases). The CDR3 is 12 amino acids. Trimming took 6 bases from V and 6 from J, leaving 8 bases between them.